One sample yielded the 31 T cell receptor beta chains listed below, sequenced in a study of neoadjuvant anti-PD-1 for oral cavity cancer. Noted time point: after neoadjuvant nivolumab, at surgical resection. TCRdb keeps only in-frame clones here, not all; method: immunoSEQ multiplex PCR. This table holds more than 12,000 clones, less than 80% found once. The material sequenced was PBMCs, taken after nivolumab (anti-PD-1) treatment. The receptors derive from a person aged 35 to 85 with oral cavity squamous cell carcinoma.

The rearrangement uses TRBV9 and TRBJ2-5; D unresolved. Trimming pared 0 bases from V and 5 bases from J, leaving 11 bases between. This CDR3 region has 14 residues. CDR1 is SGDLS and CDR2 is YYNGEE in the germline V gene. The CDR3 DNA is TGTGCCAGCAGCGTAGACGCGTCCGCGGAGACCCAGTACTTC. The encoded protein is CASSVDASAETQYF.

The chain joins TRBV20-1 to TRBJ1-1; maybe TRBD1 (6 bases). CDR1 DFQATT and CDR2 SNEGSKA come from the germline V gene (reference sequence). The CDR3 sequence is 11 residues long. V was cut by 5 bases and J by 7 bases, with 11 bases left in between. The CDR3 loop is CSARGQLEAFF. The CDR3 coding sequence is TGCAGTGCTCGCGGACAGCTTGAAGCTTTCTTT.

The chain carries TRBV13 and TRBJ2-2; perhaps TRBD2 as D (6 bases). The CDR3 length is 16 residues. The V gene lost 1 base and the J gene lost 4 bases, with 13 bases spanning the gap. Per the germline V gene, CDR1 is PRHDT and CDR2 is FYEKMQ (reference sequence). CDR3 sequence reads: CASSLEGLGGTGELFF. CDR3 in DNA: TGTGCCAGCAGCTTAGAGGGTTTGGGGGGCACCGGGGAGCTGTTTTTT.

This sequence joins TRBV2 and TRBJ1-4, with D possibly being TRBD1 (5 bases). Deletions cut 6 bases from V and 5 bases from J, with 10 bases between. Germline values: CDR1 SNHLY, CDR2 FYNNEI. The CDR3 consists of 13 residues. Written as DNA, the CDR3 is TGTGCCAGCAGGGTACAGGCAAATGAAAAACTGTTTTTT. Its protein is CASRVQANEKLFF. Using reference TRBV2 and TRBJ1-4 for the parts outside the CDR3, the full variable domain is EPEVTQTPSHQVTQMGQEVILRCVPISNHLYFYWYRQILGQKVEFLVSFYNNEISEKSEIFDDQFSVERPDGSNFTLKIRSTKLEDSAMYFCASRVQANEKLFFGSGTQLSVL.

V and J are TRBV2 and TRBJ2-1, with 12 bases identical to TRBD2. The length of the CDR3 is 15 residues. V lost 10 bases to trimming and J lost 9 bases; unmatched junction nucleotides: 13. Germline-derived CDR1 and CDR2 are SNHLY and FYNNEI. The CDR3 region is CATLGGLAGSGEQFF. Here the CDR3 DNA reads TGTGCCACGTTGGGGGGACTAGCGGGCTCGGGTGAGCAGTTCTTC.

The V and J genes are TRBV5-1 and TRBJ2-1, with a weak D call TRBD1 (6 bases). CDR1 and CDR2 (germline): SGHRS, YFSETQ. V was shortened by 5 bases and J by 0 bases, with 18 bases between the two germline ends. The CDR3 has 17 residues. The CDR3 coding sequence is TGCGCCAGCAGGTTCGAAGACAGGTGGAGCTCCTACAATGAGCAGTTCTTC. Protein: CASRFEDRWSSYNEQFF.

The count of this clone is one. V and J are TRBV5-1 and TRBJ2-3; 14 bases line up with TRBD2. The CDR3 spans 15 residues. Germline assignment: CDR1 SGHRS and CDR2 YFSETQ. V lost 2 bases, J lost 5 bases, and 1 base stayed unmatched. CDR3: CASSFGLAGGDTQYF. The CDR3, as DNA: TGCGCCAGCAGCTTCGGACTAGCGGGAGGAGATACGCAGTATTTT.

This chain's CDR3 is CASSLYPQLFGNTIYF. In DNA, the CDR3 is TGTGCCAGCAGCTTATATCCCCAGTTGTTTGGAAACACCATATATTTT. This chain connects TRBV7-2 to TRBJ1-3; D unresolved. The CDR3 runs 16 residues. CDR1 SGHTA and CDR2 FQGNSA come from the germline V gene. Trimming removed 2 bases at V and 3 bases at J, with 14 bases between.

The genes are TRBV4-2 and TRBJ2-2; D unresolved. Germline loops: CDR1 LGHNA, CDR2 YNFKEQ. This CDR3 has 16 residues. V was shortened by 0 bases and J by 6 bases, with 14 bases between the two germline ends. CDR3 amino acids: CASSQDQIRRAGELFF. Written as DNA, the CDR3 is TGTGCCAGCAGCCAAGATCAAATTCGACGAGCCGGGGAGCTGTTTTTT.

The CDR3 is CASSLDAGGYNEQFF. The CDR3 DNA is TGTGCCAGCAGCTTGGACGCGGGAGGTTACAATGAGCAGTTCTTC. The V call is TRBV5-8, the J call TRBJ2-1; 8 positions agree with TRBD2. The germline V gene has CDR1 SGHTS and CDR2 YDEGEE. CDR3 length equals 15 residues. V shed 0 bases and J 4 bases; nucleotides not matched to a gene: 3.

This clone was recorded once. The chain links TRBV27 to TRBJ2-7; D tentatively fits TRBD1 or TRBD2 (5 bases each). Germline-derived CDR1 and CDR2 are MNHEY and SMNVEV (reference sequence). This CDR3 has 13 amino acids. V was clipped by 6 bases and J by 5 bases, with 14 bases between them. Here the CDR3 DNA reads TGTGCCAGCAGGGGGGACGCAGCCAACGAGCAGTACTTC. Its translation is CASRGDAANEQYF.

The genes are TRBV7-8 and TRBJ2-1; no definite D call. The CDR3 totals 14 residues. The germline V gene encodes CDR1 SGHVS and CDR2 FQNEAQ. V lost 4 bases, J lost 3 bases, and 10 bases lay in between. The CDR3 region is CASSSLASYNEQFF. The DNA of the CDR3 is TGTGCCAGCAGCTCACTGGCGAGCTACAATGAGCAGTTCTTC.

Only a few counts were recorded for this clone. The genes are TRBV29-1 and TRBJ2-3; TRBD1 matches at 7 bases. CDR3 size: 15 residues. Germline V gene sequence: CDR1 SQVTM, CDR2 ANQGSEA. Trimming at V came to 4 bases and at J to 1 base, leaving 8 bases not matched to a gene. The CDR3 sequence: CSVAIGGWGTDTQYF. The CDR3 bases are TGCAGCGTTGCAATAGGGGGCTGGGGCACAGATACGCAGTATTTT.

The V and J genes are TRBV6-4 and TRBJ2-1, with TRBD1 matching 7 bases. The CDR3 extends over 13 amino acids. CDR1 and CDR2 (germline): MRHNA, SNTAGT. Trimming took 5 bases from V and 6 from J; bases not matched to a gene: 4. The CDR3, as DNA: TGTGCCAGCAGTCGACAGGGAAGCAATGAGCAGTTCTTC. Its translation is CASSRQGSNEQFF.

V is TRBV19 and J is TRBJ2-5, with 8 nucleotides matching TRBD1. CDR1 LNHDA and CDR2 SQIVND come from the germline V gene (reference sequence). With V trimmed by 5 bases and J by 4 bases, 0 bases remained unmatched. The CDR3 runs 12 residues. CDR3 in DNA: TGTGCCAGTAGTGGACAGGGAGAGACCCAGTACTTC. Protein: CASSGQGETQYF.

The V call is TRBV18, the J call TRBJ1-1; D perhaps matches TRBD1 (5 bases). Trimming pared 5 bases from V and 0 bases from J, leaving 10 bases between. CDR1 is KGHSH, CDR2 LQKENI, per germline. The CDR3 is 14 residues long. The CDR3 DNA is TGTGCCAGCTCAAATCAAGGGGTGAACACTGAAGCTTTCTTT. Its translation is CASSNQGVNTEAFF.

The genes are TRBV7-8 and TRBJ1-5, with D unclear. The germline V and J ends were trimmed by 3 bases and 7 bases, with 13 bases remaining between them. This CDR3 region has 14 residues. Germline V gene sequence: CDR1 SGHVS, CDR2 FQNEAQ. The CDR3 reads CASSFSSGRQPQHF. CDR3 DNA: TGTGCCAGCAGCTTTAGTTCCGGGCGCCAGCCCCAGCATTTT.

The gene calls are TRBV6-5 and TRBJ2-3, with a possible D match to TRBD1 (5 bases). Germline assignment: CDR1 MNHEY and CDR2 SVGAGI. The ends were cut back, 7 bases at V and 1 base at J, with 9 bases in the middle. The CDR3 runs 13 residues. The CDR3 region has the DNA TGTGCCAGCACCCCCAGGGGCACAGATACGCAGTATTTT. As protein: CASTPRGTDTQYF.

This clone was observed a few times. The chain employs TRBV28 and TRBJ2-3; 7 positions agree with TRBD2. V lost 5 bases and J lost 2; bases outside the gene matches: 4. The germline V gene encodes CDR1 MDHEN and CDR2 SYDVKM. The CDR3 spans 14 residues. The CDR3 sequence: CASSPQRDTDTQYF. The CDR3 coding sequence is TGTGCCAGCAGTCCCCAGCGGGACACAGATACGCAGTATTTT.

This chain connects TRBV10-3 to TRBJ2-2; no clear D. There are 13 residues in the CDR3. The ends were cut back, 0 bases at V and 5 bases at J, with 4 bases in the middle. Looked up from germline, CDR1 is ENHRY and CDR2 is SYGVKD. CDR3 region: CAISESPTGELFF. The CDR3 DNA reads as TGTGCCATCAGTGAGTCTCCTACCGGGGAGCTGTTTTTT.

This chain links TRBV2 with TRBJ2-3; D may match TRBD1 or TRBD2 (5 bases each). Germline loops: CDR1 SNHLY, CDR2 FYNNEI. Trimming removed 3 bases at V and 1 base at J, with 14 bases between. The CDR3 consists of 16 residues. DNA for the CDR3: TGTGCCAGCAGTGAGGACGGGGCCGGGGGCACAGATACGCAGTATTTT. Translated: CASSEDGAGGTDTQYF.

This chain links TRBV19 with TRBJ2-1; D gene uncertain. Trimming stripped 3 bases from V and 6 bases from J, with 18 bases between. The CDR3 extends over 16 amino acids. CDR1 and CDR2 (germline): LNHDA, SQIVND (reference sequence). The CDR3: CASSIQELNIRNEQFF. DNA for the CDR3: TGTGCCAGTAGTATCCAGGAACTGAACATACGCAATGAGCAGTTCTTC.

In nucleotides, the CDR3 is TGTGCCAGCGGTTGGGGCACTGAAGCTTTCTTT. The encoded protein is CASGWGTEAFF. This chain links TRBV28 with TRBJ1-1; D is uncertain. Germline lookup yields CDR1 MDHEN and CDR2 SYDVKM. CDR3 size: 11 residues. Trimming left V 8 bases short and J 4 bases short, with 8 bases between.

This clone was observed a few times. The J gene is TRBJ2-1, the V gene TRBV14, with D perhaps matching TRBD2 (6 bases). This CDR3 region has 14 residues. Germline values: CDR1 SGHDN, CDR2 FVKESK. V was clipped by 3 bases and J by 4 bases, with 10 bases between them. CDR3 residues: CASSQKGRYNEQFF. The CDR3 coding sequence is TGTGCCAGCAGCCAGAAGGGGAGGTACAATGAGCAGTTCTTC. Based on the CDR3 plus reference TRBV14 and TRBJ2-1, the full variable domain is EAGVTQFPSHSVIEKGQTVTLRCDPISGHDNLYWYRRVMGKEIKFLLHFVKESKQDESGMPNNRFLAERTGGTYSTLKVQPAELEDSGVYFCASSQKGRYNEQFFGPGTRLTVL.

The chain's CDR3 is CSVSPTENEQFF. CDR3 sequence (DNA): TGCAGCGTTAGCCCGACAGAGAATGAGCAGTTCTTC. The rearrangement links TRBV29-1 to TRBJ2-1; tentative D call: TRBD1 (5 bases). The CDR3 contains 12 residues. V shed 5 bases and J shed 7 bases, with 12 bases lying between them. The V gene's germline CDR1 is SQVTM and CDR2 ANQGSEA.

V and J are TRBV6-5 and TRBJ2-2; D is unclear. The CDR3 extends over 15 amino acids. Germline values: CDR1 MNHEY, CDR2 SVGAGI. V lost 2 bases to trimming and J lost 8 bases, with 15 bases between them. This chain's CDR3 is CASSYRWVGVGELFF. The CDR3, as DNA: TGTGCCAGCAGTTACCGCTGGGTAGGAGTGGGGGAGCTGTTTTTT.

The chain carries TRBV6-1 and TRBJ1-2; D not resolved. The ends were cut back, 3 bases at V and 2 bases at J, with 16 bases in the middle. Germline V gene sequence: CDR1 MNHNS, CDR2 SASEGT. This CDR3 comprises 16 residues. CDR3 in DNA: TGTGCCAGCAGTGATGAGGTCCTCTCCCTAAACTATGGCTACACCTTC. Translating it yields CASSDEVLSLNYGYTF.

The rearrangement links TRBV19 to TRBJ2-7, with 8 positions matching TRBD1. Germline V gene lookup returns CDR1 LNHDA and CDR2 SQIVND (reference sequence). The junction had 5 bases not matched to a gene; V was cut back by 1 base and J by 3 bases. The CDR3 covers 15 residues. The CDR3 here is CASSIVWGQDYEQYF. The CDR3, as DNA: TGTGCCAGTAGTATAGTCTGGGGACAGGACTACGAGCAGTACTTC. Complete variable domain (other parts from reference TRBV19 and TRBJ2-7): DGGITQSPKYLFRKEGQNVTLSCEQNLNHDAMYWYRQDPGQGLRLIYYSQIVNDFQKGDIAEGYSVSREKKESFPLTVTSAQKNPTAFYLCASSIVWGQDYEQYFGPGTRLTVT.

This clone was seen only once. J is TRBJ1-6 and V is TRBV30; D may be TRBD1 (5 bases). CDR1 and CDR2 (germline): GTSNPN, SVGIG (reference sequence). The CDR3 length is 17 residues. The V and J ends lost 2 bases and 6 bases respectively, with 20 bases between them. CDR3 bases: TGTGCCTGGAGTCCACTAGGAACAGGCCCTTTTAATTCACCCCTCCACTTT. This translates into CAWSPLGTGPFNSPLHF.

The CDR3 reads CASGNRVGGRTPTYEQYF. For the CDR3, the DNA is TGTGCCAGTGGAAATCGTGTAGGGGGACGCACCCCTACCTACGAGCAGTACTTC. This chain links TRBV19 with TRBJ2-7, with a weak D call TRBD1 (6 bases). The CDR3 has 18 amino acids. V was trimmed by 8 bases and J by 2 bases, leaving 28 bases between them. Per the germline V gene, CDR1 is LNHDA and CDR2 is SQIVND (reference sequence).

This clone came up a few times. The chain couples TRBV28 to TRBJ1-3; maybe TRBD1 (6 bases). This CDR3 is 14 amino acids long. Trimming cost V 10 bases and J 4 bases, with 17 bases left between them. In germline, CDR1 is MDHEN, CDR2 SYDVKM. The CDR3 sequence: CATEPGHQGNTIYF. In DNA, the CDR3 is TGTGCCACCGAACCGGGACACCAAGGAAACACCATATATTTT.